A selection of T cell receptor beta chains follows, all from one sample in a study of blood T cell repertoires in COVID-19. The method was immunoSEQ multiplex PCR; TCRdb's version includes in-frame clones alone and lacks a portion of them. Seen here are more than 200,000 clones, more than 75% observed once, and the top ten hold 1.6%. The material sequenced was PBMCs or T cells enriched from blood (not recorded which). These receptors all come from a woman between 45 and 60 years old who had recovered from COVID-19. The CDR3 runs from the conserved cysteine through the conserved F or W. A D gene is named only where the DNA matches it firmly.

CDR3,D,V,J
CASQFLMDRENTEAFF,TRBD1,TRBV2,TRBJ1-1
CASRDRNSYEQYF,TRBD1,TRBV6-5,TRBJ2-7
CSVTQGIEATNEKLFF,TRBD1,TRBV29-1,TRBJ1-4
CSVALGLAGVHGELFF,TRBD2,TRBV29-1,TRBJ2-2
CASRGGQANYGYTF,TRBD1,TRBV2,TRBJ1-2
CASSPWTGTNSPLHF,TRBD1,TRBV7-9,TRBJ1-6
CASSLTGSNQPQHF,-,TRBV27,TRBJ1-5
CASSTDRAEKLFF,TRBD1,TRBV19,TRBJ1-4
CASSQDRVNEQFF,-,TRBV3-1/TRBV3-2,TRBJ2-1
CASSLRGLPQHF,TRBD1,TRBV6-2/TRBV6-3,TRBJ1-5
CASREPGGRSYEQYF,TRBD1,TRBV7-2,TRBJ2-7
CSATGGEGYGYTF,TRBD1,TRBV29-1,TRBJ1-2
CASSLTGNTEAFF,-,TRBV12-3/TRBV12-4,TRBJ1-1
CASGLVPQSTGELFF,-,TRBV12-5,TRBJ2-2
CASSPDVLQGVGSQPQHF,TRBD1,TRBV7-8,TRBJ1-5
CAWTVRGYNSPLHF,-,TRBV30,TRBJ1-6
CASSQGGRTNNEQFF,TRBD2,TRBV3-1/TRBV3-2,TRBJ2-1
CASSYLGGTDTQYF,-,TRBV6-5,TRBJ2-3
CASSLGDLDYDYTF,-,TRBV5-1,TRBJ1-2
CASVAGRTGELFF,-,TRBV5-6,TRBJ2-2
CASSARQGVNTEAFF,TRBD1,TRBV4-2,TRBJ1-1
CAIRDRAGELFF,TRBD1,TRBV10-3,TRBJ2-2
CASAPGTAPEGKLFF,TRBD1,TRBV5-1,TRBJ1-4
CASSPPTTERPGYTF,-,TRBV7-2,TRBJ1-2
CASSLGGLEQPQHF,-,TRBV28,TRBJ1-5
CASETLAGQGYF,-,TRBV2,TRBJ2-7
CASSLGSGSTNEQFF,TRBD2,TRBV7-6,TRBJ2-1
CASSVRPGEDEQFF,-,TRBV9,TRBJ2-1
CASSEGLWGAGYTF,-,TRBV6-1,TRBJ1-2
CATSGAGVVRAGELFF,TRBD2,TRBV15,TRBJ2-2
CASSSSRGGSQPQHF,-,TRBV7-9,TRBJ1-5
CASSGGTGVPREQYF,TRBD1,TRBV5-4,TRBJ2-7
CASSPDGGSSYNEQFF,TRBD2,TRBV4-2,TRBJ2-1
CASSDVSLTSEQFF,-,TRBV2,TRBJ2-1
CAWSTGDSSNQPQHF,TRBD1,TRBV30,TRBJ1-5
CASSPAGTGIGNTIYF,TRBD1,TRBV9,TRBJ1-3
CASAKGRQITDTQYF,-,TRBV27,TRBJ2-3
CASSPQASNTYEQYF,-,TRBV6-4,TRBJ2-7
CASSYRHDTGELFF,-,TRBV5-1,TRBJ2-2
CASSPGQGTEAFF,TRBD1,TRBV3-1/TRBV3-2,TRBJ1-1
CATSPGGTNEKLFF,-,TRBV24-1,TRBJ1-4
CASSLARGGSGNTIYF,-,TRBV7-2,TRBJ1-3
CASSLANRTGGRYEQFF,TRBD1,TRBV5-5,TRBJ2-1
CASSIGLAGGRETQYF,TRBD2,TRBV19,TRBJ2-5
CASSQDGQDTGELFF,TRBD1,TRBV4-2,TRBJ2-2
CASSNLDRAAHTYGYTF,TRBD1,TRBV2,TRBJ1-2
CASSDSVLDGSSQFF,-,TRBV6-4,TRBJ2-1
CASSQGLAGSYNEQFF,TRBD2,TRBV4-2,TRBJ2-1
CASSEDRGIYGYTF,TRBD1,TRBV2,TRBJ1-2
CASSDEGGQGVQPQHF,TRBD1,TRBV2,TRBJ1-5
CASSFFLAGVNEQFF,TRBD2,TRBV27,TRBJ2-1
CASSDSPSGSTGELFF,TRBD2,TRBV6-4,TRBJ2-2
CARSPRGSRTPLHF,-,TRBV5-3,TRBJ1-6
CASSRTGTEMFYGYTF,TRBD1,TRBV25-1,TRBJ1-2
CAISLAGEGGYEQYF,TRBD2,TRBV10-3,TRBJ2-7
CASSQTTGSPYEQYF,-,TRBV4-1,TRBJ2-7
CASRTGAGGYGYTF,TRBD1,TRBV27,TRBJ1-2
CASSTGQYTGELFF,TRBD1,TRBV11-2,TRBJ2-2
CASSSWDRGEKLFF,-,TRBV5-5,TRBJ1-4
CAWSSSTAGNTQYF,-,TRBV30,TRBJ2-3